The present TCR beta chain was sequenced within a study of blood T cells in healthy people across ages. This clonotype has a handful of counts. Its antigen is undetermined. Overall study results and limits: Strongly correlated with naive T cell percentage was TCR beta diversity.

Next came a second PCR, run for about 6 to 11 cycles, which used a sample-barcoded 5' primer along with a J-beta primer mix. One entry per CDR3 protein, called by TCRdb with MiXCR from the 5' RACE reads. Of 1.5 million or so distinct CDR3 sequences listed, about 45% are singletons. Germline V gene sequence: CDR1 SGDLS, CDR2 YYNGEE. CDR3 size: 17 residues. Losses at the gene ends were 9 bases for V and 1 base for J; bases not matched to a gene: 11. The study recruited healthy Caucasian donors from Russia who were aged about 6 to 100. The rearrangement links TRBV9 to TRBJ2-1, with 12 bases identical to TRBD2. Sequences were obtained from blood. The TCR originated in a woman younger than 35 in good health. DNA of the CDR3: TGTGCCATCTCCCTAGCGGGGGGGCTTCCTTCCTACAATGAGCAGTTCTTC. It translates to CAISLAGGLPSYNEQFF.